This TCR beta chain was sequenced during a study of shared clonotypes between healthy human individuals. Study-level information: Each donor had three CD4 naive, three CD4 memory, two CD8 naive and one CD8 memory plate.

As to this clone: The antigen is not known.

The DNA input per sorted-subset replicate PCR was about 0.2 ug, corresponding to some 33,000 T cell genomes. Profiling relied on immunoSEQ multiplex PCR, and the TCRdb table lists in-frame clones only, not all of them. This sample carries hundreds of thousands of clones, about 90% of them seen once, and the ten largest clones take approximately 24%. General study points: Generally, estimated richness proved larger in naive subsets than it did in memory subsets.

Naive CD8 cells, CD45RO-negative and positively selected for CCR7, excluded terminally differentiated effector memory CD45RA+ cells. The V end was cut by 1 base, the J end by 2 bases, with 9 bases between. This CDR3 is 13 amino acids long. The germline gives CDR1 GTSNPN, CDR2 SVGIG (reference sequence). The source of this sequence is a man aged 30-40 years in good health. The sample consisted of naive CD8+ T cells sorted from blood. J is TRBJ2-7 and V is TRBV30; D is ambiguous. CDR3 region: CAWSGAVTYEQYF. CDR3 nucleotide sequence: TGTGCCTGGAGTGGAGCAGTGACCTACGAGCAGTACTTC. Looking up the rest from reference TRBV30 and TRBJ2-7 gives the full variable domain: SQTIHQWPATLVQPVGSPLSLECTVEGTSNPNLYWYRQAAGRGLQLLFYSVGIGQISSEVPQNLSASRPQDRQFILSSKKLLLSDSGFYLCAWSGAVTYEQYFGPGTRLTVT.